This passage covers 16 T cell receptor beta chains from one sample sequenced in a study of lymphopenia after photon versus proton radiotherapy. The assay was immunoSEQ multiplex PCR, and TCRdb's table has in-frame clones only and misses some. The table shows 7,400 or so clones, with roughly nine tenths occurring only once. Specimen: peripheral blood, collected from a patient treated with photon-based radiotherapy. The receptors were gathered from a woman between 70 and 85 years old with pancreatic cancer.

This chain connects TRBV27 to TRBJ1-2; no clear D gene. Germline CDR1 MNHEY, CDR2 SMNVEV (reference sequence). Trimming cost V 5 bases and J 2 bases, with 12 bases left between them. This CDR3 region has 14 residues. CDR3 protein: CASSPRGRNYGYTF. The CDR3 DNA is TGTGCCAGCAGTCCCCGGGGTAGGAACTATGGCTACACCTTC.

Comment on this clone: The junction differs from germline at one of its ends, possibly a read error. The J gene is TRBJ2-6, the V gene TRBV7-7; the D is unclear. CDR1 SSHAT and CDR2 FNYEAQ come from the germline V gene (reference sequence). This CDR3 spans 20 amino acids. CDR3 sequence (DNA): TGTGCTAGCAGCCCTTCGCTATCGACCTTAGGAAGCTCTGGGGCCAACGTCCTGACTTTC. This translates into CASSPSLSTLGSSGANVLTF.

The DNA for the CDR3 is TGTGCCAGCAGATTTAGCGGGAGCAGGGAGACCGGGGAGCTGTTTTTT. It yields the protein CASRFSGSRETGELFF. This chain uses TRBV7-9 with TRBJ2-2; 9 bases agree with TRBD2. The CDR3 totals 16 residues. V gave up 6 bases and J gave up 5 bases; unmatched junction bases: 10. CDR1 is SEHNR, CDR2 FQNEAQ, per germline (reference sequence).

This chain uses TRBV4-2 with TRBJ1-4, with 8 positions matching TRBD1. V trimming: 0 bases; J trimming: 8 bases; junction bases outside the gene matches: 2. The CDR3 has 14 amino acids. In germline, CDR1 is LGHNA, CDR2 YNFKEQ. The CDR3 DNA sequence: TGTGCCAGCAGCCAAGATCAGGGGGCGGAAAAACTGTTTTTT. Residues: CASSQDQGAEKLFF.

The count of this clone is one. This chain uses TRBV6-1 with TRBJ2-1; either TRBD1 or TRBD2 may fit D (5 bases each). Trimming took 4 bases from V and 6 from J, leaving 16 bases between them. CDR3 length equals 15 residues. Germline V CDR1 and CDR2: MNHNS, SASEGT. As DNA, the CDR3 is TGTGCCAGCAGTGCTCAGGGAAGTCGGGGCAATGAGCAGTTCTTC. Translated, it gives CASSAQGSRGNEQFF.

The gene calls are TRBV7-9 and TRBJ2-1, with a weak D call TRBD1 (5 bases). The CDR3 is 18 residues long. V was shortened by 1 base and J by 6 bases, with 22 bases between the two germline ends. Germline V gene sequence: CDR1 SEHNR, CDR2 FQNEAQ (reference sequence). CDR3 sequence reads: CASSLGVRTLKVGNEQFF. For the CDR3, the DNA is TGTGCCAGCAGCTTAGGGGTCCGGACACTCAAAGTGGGCAATGAGCAGTTCTTC.

CDR3 sequence: CASRGAGTAQETQYF. The CDR3 DNA reads TGTGCCAGTAGGGGGGCCGGGACAGCACAAGAGACCCAGTACTTC. V usage is TRBV19 and J usage is TRBJ2-5; 7 bases agree with TRBD1. Trimming took 6 bases from V and 2 from J; bases not matched to a gene: 9. The CDR3 runs to 15 residues. Germline-derived CDR1 and CDR2 are LNHDA and SQIVND (reference sequence).

This sequence joins TRBV5-1 and TRBJ1-2; no clear D gene. Germline V gene data show CDR1 as SGHRS and CDR2 as YFSETQ. Trimming shortened V by 0 bases and J by 8 bases, and 14 bases separated the two germline ends. This CDR3 has 14 amino acids. CDR3 in amino acids: CASSLAGPGFGYTF. The CDR3 DNA reads as TGCGCCAGCAGCTTGGCCGGACCTGGGTTCGGCTACACCTTC.

J is TRBJ2-1 and V is TRBV7-3, with a possible D match to TRBD2 (5 bases). V lost 1 base, J lost 0 bases, and 13 bases lay in between. This CDR3 has 17 residues. Germline V gene data show CDR1 as SGHTA and CDR2 as FQGTGA. The DNA for the CDR3 is TGTGCCAGCAGCTTAAGCAGCGGCCTTGGCTCCTACAATGAGCAGTTCTTC. Translating it yields CASSLSSGLGSYNEQFF.

The chain uses TRBV28 and TRBJ2-6; D remains ambiguous. This CDR3 has 17 residues. Trimming shortened V by 4 bases and J by 0 bases, and 13 bases separated the two germline ends. Looked up from germline, CDR1 is MDHEN and CDR2 is SYDVKM. CDR3 nucleotide sequence: TGTGCCAGCAGTTCGGCAGGTCTAACCTCTGGGGCCAACGTCCTGACTTTC. Encoded protein: CASSSAGLTSGANVLTF.

The genes are TRBV28 and TRBJ2-2, with TRBD2 identical over 14 bases. Germline CDR1 MDHEN, CDR2 SYDVKM. The V segment lost 4 bases and the J segment 5 bases; nucleotides outside the gene matches: 9. This CDR3 is 18 amino acids long. Here the CDR3 reads CASSSRLAGGPLTGELFF. CDR3 bases: TGTGCCAGCAGTTCCCGACTAGCGGGAGGGCCGTTGACCGGGGAGCTGTTTTTT. Full variable domain (rest looked up from reference TRBV28 and TRBJ2-2): DVKVTQSSRYLVKRTGEKVFLECVQDMDHENMFWYRQDPGLGLRLIYFSYDVKMKEKGDIPEGYSVSREKKERFSLILESASTNQTSMYLCASSSRLAGGPLTGELFFGEGSRLTVL.

The rearrangement uses TRBV30 and TRBJ2-1, with D perhaps matching TRBD1 or TRBD2 (5 bases each). Between the trimmed V and J ends, which lost 0 bases and 8 bases, there was a span of 8 bases. CDR3 size: 12 residues. Germline loops: CDR1 GTSNPN, CDR2 SVGIG (reference sequence). The CDR3 sequence: CAWSVLGDEQFF. The CDR3 DNA is TGTGCCTGGAGTGTACTAGGGGATGAGCAGTTCTTC.

This chain joins TRBV7-3 and TRBJ2-1; weak D call: TRBD2 (6 bases). This CDR3 comprises 15 residues. Germline-derived CDR1 and CDR2 are SGHTA and FQGTGA. V was clipped by 0 bases and J by 2 bases, with 8 bases between them. The CDR3 here is CASSLTGGTYNEQFF. Written as DNA, the CDR3 is TGTGCCAGCAGCTTAACCGGAGGGACCTACAATGAGCAGTTCTTC.

This clone has only one observation. The rearrangement uses TRBV6-5 and TRBJ1-5; tentative D call: TRBD1 (5 bases). This CDR3 comprises 12 residues. Germline assignment: CDR1 MNHEY and CDR2 SVGAGI. In DNA, the CDR3 is TGTGGCGCGGGGGATAGCAATCAGCCCCAGCATTTT. Its protein is CGAGDSNQPQHF.

This clone was seen a single time. The rearrangement uses TRBV19 and TRBJ2-3, with 8 bases identical to TRBD2. CDR1 is LNHDA, CDR2 SQIVND, per germline (reference sequence). Trimming cost V 6 bases and J 2 bases; bases outside gene matches: 7. The length of the CDR3 is 15 residues. For the CDR3, the DNA is TGTGCCAGTAGGTCGGGGGGGAGCTTCACAGATACGCAGTATTTT. Amino acids: CASRSGGSFTDTQYF.

V is TRBV7-2 and J is TRBJ2-7, with 7 bases aligning to TRBD2. Germline V CDR1 and CDR2: SGHTA, FQGNSA. This CDR3 has 15 residues. The V gene end was trimmed by 1 base and the J gene end by 11 bases; junction bases not matched to a gene: 14. Here the CDR3 DNA reads TGTGCCAGCAGCTTAGATCAGTCTCTCTGGCGGGGGAAGTACTTC. Protein: CASSLDQSLWRGKYF.